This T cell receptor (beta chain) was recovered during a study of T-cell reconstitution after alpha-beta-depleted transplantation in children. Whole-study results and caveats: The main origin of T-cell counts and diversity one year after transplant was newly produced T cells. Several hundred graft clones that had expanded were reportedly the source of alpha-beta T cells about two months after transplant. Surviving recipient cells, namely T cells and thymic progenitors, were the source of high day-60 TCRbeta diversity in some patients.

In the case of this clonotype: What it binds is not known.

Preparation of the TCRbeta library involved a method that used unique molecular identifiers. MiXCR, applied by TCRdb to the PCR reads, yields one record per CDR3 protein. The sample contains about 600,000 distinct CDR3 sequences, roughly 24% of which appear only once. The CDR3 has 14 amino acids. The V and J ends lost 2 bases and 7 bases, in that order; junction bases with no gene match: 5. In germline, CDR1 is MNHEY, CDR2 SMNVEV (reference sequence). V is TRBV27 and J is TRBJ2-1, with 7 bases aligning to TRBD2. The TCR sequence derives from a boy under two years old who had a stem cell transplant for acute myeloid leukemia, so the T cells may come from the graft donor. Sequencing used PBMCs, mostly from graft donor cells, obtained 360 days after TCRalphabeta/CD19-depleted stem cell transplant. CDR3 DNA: TGTGCCAGCAGTTTACGCGGGGAGGGAAATGAGCAGTTCTTC. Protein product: CASSLRGEGNEQFF.